This TCR beta chain appears in the sequencing data of a study of T cell changes during pregnancy in multiple sclerosis. Germline V lookup: CDR1 GTSNPN, CDR2 SVGIG (reference sequence). This CDR3 has 12 residues. V shed 7 bases, J shed 4 bases, and the junction held 6 bases outside the gene matches. The data were produced by immunoSEQ multiplex PCR, yet TCRdb's version contains in-frame clones alone and is incomplete. This table has 95,000 to 100,000 clones, approximately 90% appearing once. The input for sequencing was peripheral blood, taken after pregnancy. This clonotype was sampled from a female donor in good health, enrolled as a control in a pregnancy study. The V and J genes are TRBV30 and TRBJ1-2, with TRBD1 identical over 7 bases. CDR3 nucleotides: TGTGCCTTCTCTGGGACAGTCTATGGCTACACCTTC. Encoded protein: CAFSGTVYGYTF.